The following is a T cell receptor beta chain sequence with its context. What it binds is not known. Trimming left V 3 bases short and J 5 bases short, with 11 bases between. CDR1 is MDHEN and CDR2 is SYDVKM in the germline V gene. The CDR3 length is 13 residues. The data stem from a study of cytomegalovirus exposure and HLA in healthy donors. Across the whole study: Some 87 million unique TCRs from HLA-typed donors were held in an early release of data.

Study conclusions and caveats: Within an earlier analysis, most TCR beta V segments proved productive either about 90% or about 30% of the time. Per published reports, the classifier diagnosed cytomegalovirus status with high specificity and sensitivity.

Primers: 60 Vbeta forward and 13 Jbeta reverse. Original methodology: Unique TCR beta chains numbered 60 million to 100 million in a later analysis, with roughly 11 million shared. Libraries were prepared by immunoSEQ multiplex PCR; TCRdb keeps only in-frame clonotypes and omits some of them. D and trimming were read from the DNA, whereas the V and J calls and clone size are those reported in that table. In the table there are approximately 300,000 clones, approximately 84% of which are singletons. The TCR comes from a woman aged 40 to 49 in good health and CMV-seropositive. Sequencing used PBMCs. This chain links TRBV28 with TRBJ2-7, with a possible D match to TRBD2 (6 bases). DNA for the CDR3: TGTGCCAGCAGTTTTTCGGGAGTGAACGAGCAGTACTTC. It translates to CASSFSGVNEQYF.